These T cell receptor beta chains were read from a single sample in a study of cytomegalovirus exposure and HLA in healthy donors. Measured with immunoSEQ multiplex PCR; TCRdb has only the in-frame clones, and not every one. The data show 90,000 to 150,000 clones, 70% to 85% seen once. The sequencing input was PBMCs. These receptors came from a man in his forties in good health and CMV-seropositive. Each CDR3 is given with its conserved first and last residue. Fields, in order: V gene, CDR3 length, J gene, D gene, clone size, CDR3 DNA, CDR3 protein. A D gene is named only where the DNA matches it firmly. Expanded clones are given a class, and other clones once, few, many or no size at all.

v_call: TRBV28; cdr3_length: 15; j_call: TRBJ1-5; d_call: TRBD1; clone_size: .; cdr3_nt: TGTGCCAGCAGTTTAGACGGGACAGGCGCTCAGCCCCAGCATTTT; cdr3_aa: CASSLDGTGAQPQHF
v_call: TRBV11-2; cdr3_length: 14; j_call: TRBJ2-5; d_call: .; clone_size: .; cdr3_nt: TGTGCCAGCAGTCGGGCCGGGGGCCAAGAGACCCAGTACTTC; cdr3_aa: CASSRAGGQETQYF
v_call: TRBV7-2; cdr3_length: 15; j_call: TRBJ2-1; d_call: TRBD2; clone_size: .; cdr3_nt: TGTGCCAGCAGCTTAGGGGGGACTAGCGTCAATGAGCAGTTCTTC; cdr3_aa: CASSLGGTSVNEQFF
v_call: TRBV7-9; cdr3_length: 17; j_call: TRBJ2-3; d_call: TRBD2; clone_size: .; cdr3_nt: TGTGCCAGCAGCTCAACCGGGGGAGGGAGTAGCACAGATACGCAGTATTTT; cdr3_aa: CASSSTGGGSSTDTQYF
v_call: TRBV5-8; cdr3_length: 14; j_call: TRBJ2-5; d_call: .; clone_size: .; cdr3_nt: TGTGCCAGCAGCTTGTCGGGGGGCCAGGAGACCCAGTACTTC; cdr3_aa: CASSLSGGQETQYF
v_call: TRBV6-5; cdr3_length: 13; j_call: TRBJ2-7; d_call: TRBD1; clone_size: .; cdr3_nt: TGTGCCAGCAGGCTTACAGGGGGCGACGAGCAGTACTTC; cdr3_aa: CASRLTGGDEQYF
v_call: TRBV19; cdr3_length: 14; j_call: TRBJ2-7; d_call: .; clone_size: .; cdr3_nt: TGTGCCAGTAGAACATCATTAACCGGGTACGAGCAGTACTTC; cdr3_aa: CASRTSLTGYEQYF
v_call: TRBV10-2; cdr3_length: 12; j_call: TRBJ2-3; d_call: TRBD1; clone_size: .; cdr3_nt: TGCGCCAGCGGGACAGGGGCGGATACGCAGTATTTT; cdr3_aa: CASGTGADTQYF
v_call: TRBV28; cdr3_length: 11; j_call: TRBJ1-2; d_call: .; clone_size: .; cdr3_nt: TGTGCCAGCACCTCCCGGGTTGGCTACACCTTC; cdr3_aa: CASTSRVGYTF
v_call: TRBV7-3; cdr3_length: 13; j_call: TRBJ2-3; d_call: .; clone_size: .; cdr3_nt: TGTGCCAGCAGCTCCGACACCACAGATACGCAGTATTTT; cdr3_aa: CASSSDTTDTQYF
v_call: TRBV4-3; cdr3_length: 12; j_call: TRBJ2-1; d_call: TRBD1; clone_size: few; cdr3_nt: TGCGCCAGCAGCGGGATACGGACAGGGGTGTTCTTC; cdr3_aa: CASSGIRTGVFF
v_call: TRBV11-2; cdr3_length: 16; j_call: TRBJ2-5; d_call: TRBD1; clone_size: few; cdr3_nt: TGTGCCAGCAGCTCCACCGACAGGGGGACGGAGGAGACCCAGTACTTC; cdr3_aa: CASSSTDRGTEETQYF
v_call: TRBV28; cdr3_length: 14; j_call: TRBJ2-7; d_call: TRBD1; clone_size: once; cdr3_nt: TGTGCCGGCAGTTTAGCCCTCTTGGGACAGGGTATGTACTTC; cdr3_aa: CAGSLALLGQGMYF
v_call: TRBV6-1; cdr3_length: 17; j_call: TRBJ2-3; d_call: .; clone_size: few; cdr3_nt: TGTGCCAGCAGTGCCCTTGGACGCCGGACTAGCACAGATACGCAGTATTTT; cdr3_aa: CASSALGRRTSTDTQYF
v_call: TRBV19; cdr3_length: 14; j_call: TRBJ2-1; d_call: TRBD1; clone_size: .; cdr3_nt: TGTGCCAGTAGTACCCGGGACAGGGGCGGTGAGCAGTTCTTC; cdr3_aa: CASSTRDRGGEQFF
v_call: TRBV7-2; cdr3_length: 15; j_call: TRBJ1-4; d_call: .; clone_size: .; cdr3_nt: TGTGCCAGCAGCTGGAGCAGTTCCATAAATGAAAAACTGTTTTTT; cdr3_aa: CASSWSSSINEKLFF
v_call: TRBV7-3; cdr3_length: 14; j_call: TRBJ2-7; d_call: .; clone_size: .; cdr3_nt: TGTGCCAGCACCCAAGGGGGTAGCTCCTACGAGCAGTACTTC; cdr3_aa: CASTQGGSSYEQYF
v_call: TRBV7-2; cdr3_length: 15; j_call: TRBJ2-1; d_call: TRBD2; clone_size: once; cdr3_nt: TGTGCCAGCAGCTTAGGGGGACTAGGGTACGGTGAGCAGTTCTTC; cdr3_aa: CASSLGGLGYGEQFF
v_call: TRBV7-9; cdr3_length: 17; j_call: TRBJ2-2; d_call: TRBD2; clone_size: medium-sized; cdr3_nt: TGTGCCAGCAGCCTACGCCAAAGCGGGGGGGCTACCGGGGAGCTGTTTTTT; cdr3_aa: CASSLRQSGGATGELFF
v_call: TRBV6-1; cdr3_length: 16; j_call: TRBJ2-3; d_call: TRBD1; clone_size: once; cdr3_nt: TGTGCCAGCAGTGAACGTAGGACAGGAAACACAGATACGCAGTATTTT; cdr3_aa: CASSERRTGNTDTQYF
v_call: TRBV28; cdr3_length: 14; j_call: TRBJ1-2; d_call: TRBD1; clone_size: .; cdr3_nt: TGTGCCAGTTGTAGGGCCTCAGGGGGCTATGGCTACACCTTC; cdr3_aa: CASCRASGGYGYTF
v_call: TRBV18; cdr3_length: 14; j_call: TRBJ2-7; d_call: TRBD1; clone_size: .; cdr3_nt: TGTGCCAGCTCACTAGGACAGGAGCGCTACGAGCAGTACTTC; cdr3_aa: CASSLGQERYEQYF
v_call: TRBV2; cdr3_length: 14; j_call: TRBJ2-2; d_call: TRBD1; clone_size: .; cdr3_nt: TGTGCCAGCAGTAGACAGGGGGCAACCGGGGAGCTGTTTTTT; cdr3_aa: CASSRQGATGELFF
v_call: TRBV11-2; cdr3_length: 12; j_call: TRBJ2-3; d_call: .; clone_size: .; cdr3_nt: TGTGCCAGCAGCTTATCCGAGGATACGCAGTATTTT; cdr3_aa: CASSLSEDTQYF
v_call: TRBV6-1; cdr3_length: 14; j_call: TRBJ2-7; d_call: .; clone_size: .; cdr3_nt: TGTGCCAGCAGGGAATGGGCAGGGACCTACGAGCAGTACTTC; cdr3_aa: CASREWAGTYEQYF
v_call: TRBV11-2; cdr3_length: 14; j_call: TRBJ1-5; d_call: .; clone_size: .; cdr3_nt: TGTGCCAGCAGCCGGGATTATAGCAATCAGCCCCAGCATTTT; cdr3_aa: CASSRDYSNQPQHF
v_call: TRBV7-8; cdr3_length: 14; j_call: TRBJ2-1; d_call: .; clone_size: once; cdr3_nt: TGTGCCAGCAGCTTAGGTCAGGGTACGGATGAGCAGTTCTTC; cdr3_aa: CASSLGQGTDEQFF
v_call: TRBV9; cdr3_length: 15; j_call: TRBJ2-1; d_call: .; clone_size: .; cdr3_nt: TGTGCCAGCAGCCCGACGATCGGACAGTACAATGAGCAGTTCTTC; cdr3_aa: CASSPTIGQYNEQFF
v_call: TRBV7-9; cdr3_length: 15; j_call: TRBJ2-3; d_call: .; clone_size: few; cdr3_nt: TGTGCCAGCAGCCGCAAGGGGGGGGCATCAGATACGCAGTATTTT; cdr3_aa: CASSRKGGASDTQYF
v_call: TRBV5-1; cdr3_length: 16; j_call: TRBJ2-7; d_call: .; clone_size: few; cdr3_nt: TGCGCCAGCAGCTTACGGGCAGGGCTGGGCATCTACGAGCAGTACTTC; cdr3_aa: CASSLRAGLGIYEQYF
v_call: TRBV5-1; cdr3_length: 16; j_call: TRBJ2-3; d_call: TRBD1; clone_size: few; cdr3_nt: TGCGCCAGCAGGGGGGACAGGGGCCCACACACAGATACGCAGTATTTT; cdr3_aa: CASRGDRGPHTDTQYF
v_call: TRBV5-5; cdr3_length: 14; j_call: TRBJ1-4; d_call: TRBD1; clone_size: .; cdr3_nt: TGTGCCAGCAGCTTGGGGCAGGGGGGTGAAAAACTGTTTTTT; cdr3_aa: CASSLGQGGEKLFF
v_call: TRBV7-3; cdr3_length: 15; j_call: TRBJ1-2; d_call: .; clone_size: .; cdr3_nt: TGTGCCAGCAGCTTAGCAGGGGCACCTAACTATGGCTACACCTTC; cdr3_aa: CASSLAGAPNYGYTF
v_call: TRBV19; cdr3_length: 14; j_call: TRBJ2-5; d_call: .; clone_size: few; cdr3_nt: TGTGCCAGTAGTCCCACCGGACAGTCTGTGACCCAGTACTTC; cdr3_aa: CASSPTGQSVTQYF
v_call: TRBV6-1; cdr3_length: 17; j_call: TRBJ2-4; d_call: TRBD1; clone_size: once; cdr3_nt: TGTGCCAGCAGTGCCCGACAGGGGGTCGAAACCAAAAACATTCAGTACTTC; cdr3_aa: CASSARQGVETKNIQYF
v_call: TRBV11-2; cdr3_length: 14; j_call: TRBJ1-1; d_call: .; clone_size: .; cdr3_nt: TGTGCCAGCAGCCGTGGTCGGGGTAACACTGAAGCTTTCTTT; cdr3_aa: CASSRGRGNTEAFF
v_call: TRBV19; cdr3_length: 11; j_call: TRBJ2-7; d_call: .; clone_size: .; cdr3_nt: TGTGCCAGTGGTCAGACCTACGAGCAGTACTTC; cdr3_aa: CASGQTYEQYF
v_call: TRBV7-8; cdr3_length: 14; j_call: TRBJ1-5; d_call: TRBD1; clone_size: .; cdr3_nt: TGTGCCAGCAGCTTTGGGACAGGGCATCAGCCCCAGCATTTT; cdr3_aa: CASSFGTGHQPQHF
v_call: TRBV5-8; cdr3_length: 12; j_call: TRBJ1-2; d_call: .; clone_size: .; cdr3_nt: TGTGCCAGCAGCTCGCCAACTATATACTACACCTTC; cdr3_aa: CASSSPTIYYTF
v_call: TRBV28; cdr3_length: 16; j_call: TRBJ2-3; d_call: TRBD1; clone_size: .; cdr3_nt: TGTGCCAGCAGTTCTGGGACAGGATCTAGCACAGATACGCAGTATTTT; cdr3_aa: CASSSGTGSSTDTQYF
v_call: TRBV28; cdr3_length: 15; j_call: TRBJ2-3; d_call: .; clone_size: .; cdr3_nt: TGTGCCAGCAGTTTTGGGGCATACAAGGAGGATACGCAGTATTTT; cdr3_aa: CASSFGAYKEDTQYF
v_call: TRBV6-6; cdr3_length: 15; j_call: TRBJ1-2; d_call: .; clone_size: .; cdr3_nt: TGTGCCAGCAGTTACCCCCAGGACTCTAACTATGGCTACACCTTC; cdr3_aa: CASSYPQDSNYGYTF
v_call: TRBV6-1; cdr3_length: 14; j_call: TRBJ2-1; d_call: TRBD1; clone_size: .; cdr3_nt: TGTGCCAGCAGCCGACAGGGCCCCTACAATGAGCAGTTCTTC; cdr3_aa: CASSRQGPYNEQFF
v_call: TRBV5-6; cdr3_length: 17; j_call: TRBJ2-3; d_call: .; clone_size: .; cdr3_nt: TGTGCCAGCAGCTTGGGGGCAGGAAGGATAAACACAGATACGCAGTATTTT; cdr3_aa: CASSLGAGRINTDTQYF
v_call: TRBV23-1; cdr3_length: 13; j_call: TRBJ2-7; d_call: .; clone_size: .; cdr3_nt: TGCGCCAGCAGTCAATCCCGGGCCTACGAGCAGTACTTC; cdr3_aa: CASSQSRAYEQYF
v_call: TRBV28; cdr3_length: 15; j_call: TRBJ2-5; d_call: .; clone_size: .; cdr3_nt: TGTGCCAGCAGCGACTACCGGGCAGTCCAAGAGACCCAGTACTTC; cdr3_aa: CASSDYRAVQETQYF
v_call: TRBV5-5; cdr3_length: 16; j_call: TRBJ2-2; d_call: TRBD1; clone_size: .; cdr3_nt: TGTGCCAGCAGCTTGGGACAGGGGTGGAAGGCCGGGGAGCTGTTTTTT; cdr3_aa: CASSLGQGWKAGELFF
v_call: TRBV11-2; cdr3_length: 14; j_call: TRBJ2-1; d_call: .; clone_size: .; cdr3_nt: TGTGCCAGCAGCCCCTATGGGGGCCGTAATGAGCAGTTCTTC; cdr3_aa: CASSPYGGRNEQFF
v_call: TRBV5-1; cdr3_length: 13; j_call: TRBJ2-7; d_call: TRBD1; clone_size: once; cdr3_nt: TGCGCCAGCAGCGGGACAGGCTCCTACGAGCAGTACTTC; cdr3_aa: CASSGTGSYEQYF
v_call: TRBV7-2; cdr3_length: 14; j_call: TRBJ2-5; d_call: TRBD2; clone_size: once; cdr3_nt: TGTGCCAGCAGCCTCAGCGGGGGAAGGGAGACCCAGTACTTC; cdr3_aa: CASSLSGGRETQYF
v_call: TRBV7-8; cdr3_length: 15; j_call: TRBJ1-1; d_call: TRBD1; clone_size: .; cdr3_nt: TGTGCCAGCAGCCCTACCAGGACAGGGCGGACTGAAGCTTTCTTT; cdr3_aa: CASSPTRTGRTEAFF
v_call: TRBV7-7; cdr3_length: 15; j_call: TRBJ2-5; d_call: TRBD2; clone_size: .; cdr3_nt: TGTGCTAGCAGCGCTAGCGGGGGGGGCCCAGAGACCCAGTACTTC; cdr3_aa: CASSASGGGPETQYF
v_call: TRBV6-1; cdr3_length: 19; j_call: TRBJ1-5; d_call: .; clone_size: .; cdr3_nt: TGTGCCAGCAGTGAAAGATGGGGTTGGGGAACAGGGCTGGGGCAGCCCCAGCATTTT; cdr3_aa: CASSERWGWGTGLGQPQHF
v_call: TRBV13; cdr3_length: 15; j_call: TRBJ2-2; d_call: TRBD1; clone_size: once; cdr3_nt: TGTGCCAGCAGCTGGGGAACAGGGGCCCCCGGGGAGCTGTTTTTT; cdr3_aa: CASSWGTGAPGELFF
v_call: TRBV11-1; cdr3_length: 15; j_call: TRBJ2-1; d_call: .; clone_size: .; cdr3_nt: TGTGCCAGCAGCTTGATATTGGCAGGCCTTAATGAGCAGTTCTTC; cdr3_aa: CASSLILAGLNEQFF
v_call: TRBV11-3; cdr3_length: 15; j_call: TRBJ2-7; d_call: TRBD1; clone_size: .; cdr3_nt: TGTGCCAGCAGCTTAGGGCAGGGGGAGACCTACGAGCAGTACTTC; cdr3_aa: CASSLGQGETYEQYF
v_call: TRBV14; cdr3_length: 15; j_call: TRBJ2-7; d_call: TRBD2; clone_size: once; cdr3_nt: TGTGCCAGCAGCCCTCTGGCGGGGGGGCCTGACGAGCAGTACTTC; cdr3_aa: CASSPLAGGPDEQYF